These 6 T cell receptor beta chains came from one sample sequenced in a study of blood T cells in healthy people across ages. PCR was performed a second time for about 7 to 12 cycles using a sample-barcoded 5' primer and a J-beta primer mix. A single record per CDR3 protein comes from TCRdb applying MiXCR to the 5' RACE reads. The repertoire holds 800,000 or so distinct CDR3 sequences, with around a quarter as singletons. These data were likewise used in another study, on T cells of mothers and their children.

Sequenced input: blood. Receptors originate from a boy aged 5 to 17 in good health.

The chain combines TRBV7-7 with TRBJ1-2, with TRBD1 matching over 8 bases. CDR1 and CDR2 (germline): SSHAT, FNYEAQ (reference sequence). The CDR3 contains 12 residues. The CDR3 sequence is CVPGGTNYGYTF. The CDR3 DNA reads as TGTGTTCCAGGGGGCACGAACTATGGCTACACCTTC.

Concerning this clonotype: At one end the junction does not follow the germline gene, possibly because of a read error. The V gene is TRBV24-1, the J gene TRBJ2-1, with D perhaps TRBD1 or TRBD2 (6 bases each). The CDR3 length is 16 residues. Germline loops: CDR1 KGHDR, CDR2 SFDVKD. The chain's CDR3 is CATSDGGPVSYDEQFF. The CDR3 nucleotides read TGTGCCACCAGTGATGGGGGGCCGGTTTCCTACGATGAGCAGTTCTTC.

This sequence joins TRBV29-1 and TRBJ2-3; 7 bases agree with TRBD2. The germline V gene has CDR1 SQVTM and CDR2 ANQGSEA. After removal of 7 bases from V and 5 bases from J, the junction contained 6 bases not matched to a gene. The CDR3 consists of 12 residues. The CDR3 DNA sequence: TGCAGCGGGGTTCCTAGCGGAGATACGCAGTATTTT. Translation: CSGVPSGDTQYF.

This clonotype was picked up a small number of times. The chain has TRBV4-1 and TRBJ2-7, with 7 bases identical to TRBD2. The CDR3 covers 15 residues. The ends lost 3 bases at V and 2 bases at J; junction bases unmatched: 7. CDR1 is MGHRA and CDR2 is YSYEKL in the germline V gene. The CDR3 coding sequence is TGCGCCAGCAGCCAGACAGCGGGAATGACCTACGAGCAGTACTTC. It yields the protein CASSQTAGMTYEQYF.

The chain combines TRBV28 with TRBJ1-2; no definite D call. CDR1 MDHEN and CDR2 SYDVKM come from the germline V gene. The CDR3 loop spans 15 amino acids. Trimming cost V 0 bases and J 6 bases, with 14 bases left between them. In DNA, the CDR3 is TGTGCCAGCAGTTTATGGGAGGGAAGAAGGGATGGCTACACCTTC. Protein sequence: CASSLWEGRRDGYTF.

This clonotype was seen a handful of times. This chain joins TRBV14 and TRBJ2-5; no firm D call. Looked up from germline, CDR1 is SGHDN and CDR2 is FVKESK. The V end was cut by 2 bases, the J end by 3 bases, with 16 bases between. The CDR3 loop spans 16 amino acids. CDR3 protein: CASSQLSWVTEETQYF. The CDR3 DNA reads TGTGCCAGCAGCCAATTGTCATGGGTTACAGAAGAGACCCAGTACTTC. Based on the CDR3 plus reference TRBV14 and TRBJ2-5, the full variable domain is EAGVTQFPSHSVIEKGQTVTLRCDPISGHDNLYWYRRVMGKEIKFLLHFVKESKQDESGMPNNRFLAERTGGTYSTLKVQPAELEDSGVYFCASSQLSWVTEETQYFGPGTRLLVL.